What follows is one TCR beta chain and its context. Its antigen remains unknown. The data stem from a study of response to subunit inactivated influenza vaccine. General study results and limits: The authors offered the suggestion that each seasonal influenza vaccination recruits few new T cells.

MiXCR, applied by TCRdb to the RT-PCR reads, yields one record per CDR3 protein. Among some 570,000 distinct CDR3 sequences listed, roughly 12% were seen once. Germline V lookup: CDR1 SQVTM, CDR2 ANQGSEA. V gave up 4 bases and J gave up 7 bases, with 14 bases separating them. The CDR3 runs 13 residues. The same sample was also studied in work on T cells expressing NK-cell markers. That study adds: Making the TCR beta cDNA relied on 5'RACE template switching with UMIs. Specificity for HCMV among expanded NKG2C+ T cell clones was not established.

V and J are TRBV29-1 and TRBJ2-1, with D unclear. Sample: PBMCs from blood, taken on the day of vaccination. The sequence came from a man aged 50-60 years who received an inactivated influenza vaccine. The CDR3 DNA is TGCAGCGTTGGGAACTTCCTTTGGAATGAGCAGTTCTTC. As protein: CSVGNFLWNEQFF.